The sequence of this T cell receptor beta chain was determined in a study of cytomegalovirus exposure and HLA in healthy donors. Study outcomes and limitations: Trimming of TCR beta V- and J-genes showed a link, identified in a later analysis, to a missense DCLRE1C variant. CMV serostatus was the only recorded immune exposure for donors.

Nominal health characterized the donors when sampled, though unrecorded immune exposures were likely. In the PCR, 60 Vbeta and 13 Jbeta primers were used. Using immunoSEQ multiplex PCR, the repertoire was profiled, and TCRdb retains in-frame clones only, with some absent. Of about 150,000 clones in the sample, about four fifths are singletons; the top ten hold 1.1%. A word on this clone: Antigen specificity is unknown.

The V and J ends lost 5 bases and 1 base respectively, with 15 bases between them. Germline lookup yields CDR1 SGHNT and CDR2 YENEEA. The CDR3 runs to 15 residues. Sequencing used PBMCs. This clonotype was obtained from a male donor in good health and CMV-seronegative. J is TRBJ2-7 and V is TRBV11-3; a possible D gene is TRBD2 (6 bases). The CDR3 nucleotides are TGTGCCAGCAGCCCCGCCGGGGCGGGATCCTACGAGCAGTACTTC. Translated, it gives CASSPAGAGSYEQYF. The full variable domain, rest sourced from reference TRBV11-3 and TRBJ2-7, is EAGVVQSPRYKIIEKKQPVAFWCNPISGHNTLYWYLQNLGQGPELLIRYENEEAVDDSQLPKDRFSAERLKGVDSTLKIQPAELGDSAVYLCASSPAGAGSYEQYFGPGTRLTVT.